This note documents a single T cell receptor beta chain sequence. These data belong to a study of identical twins. TCRdb reprocessed the 5' RACE reads with MiXCR, giving one entry per CDR3 protein. The table lists hundreds of thousands of distinct CDR3 sequences, approximately 9% of them singletons. V dropped 3 bases and J dropped 3 bases, with 24 bases sitting between them. Looked up from germline, CDR1 is DFQATT and CDR2 is SNEGSKA (reference sequence). This CDR3 is 17 amino acids long. This clonotype was sampled from a woman under 30 in good health. The chain employs TRBV20-1 and TRBJ2-7, with D maybe TRBD1 (6 bases). What was sequenced was memory (CD45RO+) T cells sorted from blood. The CDR3 reads CSASLGGPGTFFYEQYF. CDR3 sequence (DNA): TGCAGTGCTAGTCTGGGTGGTCCCGGGACATTCTTCTACGAGCAGTACTTC.